This T cell receptor (beta chain) was identified in a study of identical twins. In this sample, this clonotype turned up a few times. This CDR3 has 11 residues. Per the germline V gene, CDR1 is LGHDT and CDR2 is YNNKEL (reference sequence). Trimming took off 3 bases at V and 8 bases at J, with 5 bases between the two ends. TCRdb ran MiXCR on the 5' RACE reads and lists one entry per CDR3 protein. The table records nearly 650,000 distinct CDR3 sequences, roughly 6.6% of them present only once. The sample was also reused in another study, on yellow fever vaccine responses in identical twins.

The chain recombines TRBV3-1 with TRBJ2-1, with D hard to call. The sequence was collected from a woman younger than 30 in good health. Sequencing was carried out using PBMCs. CDR3 DNA sequence: TGTGCCAGCAGCCATGTGTATGAGCAGTTCTTC. This translates into CASSHVYEQFF.